The 3 T cell receptor beta chains below come from one sample, sequenced in a study of blood T cells in healthy people across ages. A second PCR of 7 to 11 cycles used a sample-barcoded 5' primer and a J-beta primer mix. In TCRdb, the 5' RACE reads were re-called with MiXCR into one record per CDR3 protein. Here the sample spans 650,000 to 700,000 distinct CDR3 sequences, under 65% being singletons. Source material: blood. Receptors were obtained from a woman older than 75 in good health.

The chain combines TRBV9 with TRBJ2-3; 8 positions match TRBD2. Trimming took 4 bases from V and 10 from J; bases not matched to a gene: 20. The CDR3 extends over 17 amino acids. CDR1 is SGDLS, CDR2 YYNGEE, per germline. CDR3 sequence reads: CASSSGTSGRAESSQYF. CDR3 bases: TGTGCCAGCAGCTCCGGGACTAGTGGGAGGGCCGAGAGTTCGCAGTATTTT.

A single count supports this clonotype. As DNA, the CDR3 is TGTGCCAGCAGTCACCGGACCTTACGCAACACCGGGGAGCTGTTTTTT. Protein: CASSHRTLRNTGELFF. V and J are TRBV28 and TRBJ2-2; D gene ambiguous. CDR3 length equals 16 residues. CDR1 is MDHEN and CDR2 is SYDVKM in the germline V gene. The ends were cut back, 5 bases at V and 2 bases at J, with 15 bases in the middle.

This clonotype was seen only a few times. V usage is TRBV12-3 or TRBV12-4 and J usage is TRBJ1-5; 8 bases map to TRBD1. This CDR3 spans 16 amino acids. Germline trimming cut 5 bases from V and 3 bases from J; bases unmatched to any gene: 9. CDR3 coding DNA: TGTGCCAGCAGTCCCGGGACAGGATTTAACAATCAGCCCCAGCATTTT. It is translated as CASSPGTGFNNQPQHF.